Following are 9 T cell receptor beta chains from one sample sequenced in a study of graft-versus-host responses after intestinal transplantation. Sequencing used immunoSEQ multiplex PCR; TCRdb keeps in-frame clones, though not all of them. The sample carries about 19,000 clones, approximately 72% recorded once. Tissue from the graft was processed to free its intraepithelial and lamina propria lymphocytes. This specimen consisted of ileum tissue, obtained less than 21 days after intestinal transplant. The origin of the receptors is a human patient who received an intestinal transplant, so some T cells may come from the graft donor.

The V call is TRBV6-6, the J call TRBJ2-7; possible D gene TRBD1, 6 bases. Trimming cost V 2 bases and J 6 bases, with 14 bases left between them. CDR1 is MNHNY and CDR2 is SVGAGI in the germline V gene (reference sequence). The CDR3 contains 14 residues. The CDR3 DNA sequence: TGTGCCAGCAGTTACGGGGGCCCGGGGAGCGAGCAGTACTTC. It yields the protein CASSYGGPGSEQYF.

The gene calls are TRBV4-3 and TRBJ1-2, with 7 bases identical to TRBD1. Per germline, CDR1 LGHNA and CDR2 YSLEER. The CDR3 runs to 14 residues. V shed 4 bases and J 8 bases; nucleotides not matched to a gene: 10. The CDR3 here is CASSLRKGAGGYTF. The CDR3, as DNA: TGCGCCAGCAGCCTCAGAAAGGGGGCAGGGGGCTACACCTTC.

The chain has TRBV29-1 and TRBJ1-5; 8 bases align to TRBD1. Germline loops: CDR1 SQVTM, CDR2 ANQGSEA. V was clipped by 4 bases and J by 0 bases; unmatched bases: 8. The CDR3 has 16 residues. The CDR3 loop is CSVGDRGLYSNQPQHF. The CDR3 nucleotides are TGCAGCGTTGGTGACAGGGGCCTTTATAGCAATCAGCCCCAGCATTTT.

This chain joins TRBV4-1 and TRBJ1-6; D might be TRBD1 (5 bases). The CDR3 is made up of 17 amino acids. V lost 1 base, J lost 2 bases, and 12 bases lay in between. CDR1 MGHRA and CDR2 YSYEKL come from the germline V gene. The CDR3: CASSQVYRSAYNSPLHF. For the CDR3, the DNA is TGCGCCAGCAGCCAAGTCTACAGGAGCGCCTATAATTCACCCCTCCACTTT.

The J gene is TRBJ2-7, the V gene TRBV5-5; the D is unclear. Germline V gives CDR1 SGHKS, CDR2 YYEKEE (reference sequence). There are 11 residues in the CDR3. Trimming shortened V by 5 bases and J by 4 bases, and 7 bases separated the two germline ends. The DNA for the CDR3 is TGTGCCAGCAGGTCGGGTTACGAGCAGTACTTC. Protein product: CASRSGYEQYF.

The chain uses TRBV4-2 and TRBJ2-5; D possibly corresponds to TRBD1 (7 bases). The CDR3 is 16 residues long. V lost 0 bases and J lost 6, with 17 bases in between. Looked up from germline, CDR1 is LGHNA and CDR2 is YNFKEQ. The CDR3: CASSQDPGRGDQTQYF. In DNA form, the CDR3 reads TGTGCCAGCAGCCAAGATCCGGGCAGGGGGGACCAGACCCAGTACTTC.

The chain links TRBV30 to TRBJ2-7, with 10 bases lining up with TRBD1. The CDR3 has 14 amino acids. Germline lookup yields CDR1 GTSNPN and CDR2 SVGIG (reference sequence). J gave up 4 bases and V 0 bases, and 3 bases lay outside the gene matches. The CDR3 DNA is TGTGCCTGGAGTGTAGACAGGGGGCAATACGAGCAGTACTTC. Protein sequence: CAWSVDRGQYEQYF.

CDR3 DNA sequence: TGTGCCAGCAGTTACCCGGGACAGCACACTGAAGCTTTCTTT. Translated, it gives CASSYPGQHTEAFF. The chain joins TRBV6-5 to TRBJ1-1, with 7 bases fitting TRBD1. V lost 2 bases to trimming and J lost 3 bases; unmatched junction nucleotides: 3. The CDR3 has 14 residues. Germline V gene data show CDR1 as MNHEY and CDR2 as SVGAGI.

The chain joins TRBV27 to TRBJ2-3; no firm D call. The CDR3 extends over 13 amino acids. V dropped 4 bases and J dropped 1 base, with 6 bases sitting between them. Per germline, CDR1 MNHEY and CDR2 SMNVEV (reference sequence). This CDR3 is CASSWLGTDTQYF. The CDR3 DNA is TGTGCCAGCAGTTGGCTTGGCACAGATACGCAGTATTTT.